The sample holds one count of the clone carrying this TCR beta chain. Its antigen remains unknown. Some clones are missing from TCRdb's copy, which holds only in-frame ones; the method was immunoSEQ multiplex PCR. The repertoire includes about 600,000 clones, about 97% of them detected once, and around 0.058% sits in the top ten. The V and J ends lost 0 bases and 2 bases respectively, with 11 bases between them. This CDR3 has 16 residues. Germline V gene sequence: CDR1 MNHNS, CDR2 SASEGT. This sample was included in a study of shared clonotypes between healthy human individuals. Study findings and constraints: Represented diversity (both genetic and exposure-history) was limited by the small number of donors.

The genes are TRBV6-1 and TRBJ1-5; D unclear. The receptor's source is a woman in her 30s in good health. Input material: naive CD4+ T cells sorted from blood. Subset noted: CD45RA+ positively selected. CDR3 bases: TGTGCCAGCAGTGAAGCCCAAGGGTTAGGCAATCAGCCCCAGCATTTT. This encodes CASSEAQGLGNQPQHF.